Following are 12 T cell receptor beta chains from one sample sequenced in a study of radiotherapy plus CTLA-4 blockade in lung cancer. Libraries were prepared by immunoSEQ multiplex PCR; TCRdb keeps only in-frame clonotypes and omits some of them. Here the sample spans 65,000 to 70,000 clones, approximately 79% being singletons. Sequenced here: peripheral blood, sampled from a patient treated with radiotherapy plus ipilimumab. Source of these receptors: a human donor with non-small cell lung cancer who had a complete response to radiotherapy plus ipilimumab.

The chain links TRBV2 to TRBJ2-2; a weak D match, TRBD2 (5 bases). CDR1 is SNHLY, CDR2 FYNNEI, per germline. There are 13 residues in the CDR3. V lost 5 bases to trimming and J lost 3 bases, with 7 bases between them. CDR3 loop: CASSSGYTGELFF. DNA of the CDR3: TGTGCCAGCAGTAGCGGTTACACCGGGGAGCTGTTTTTT.

The CDR3 DNA sequence: TGTGCCAGCAGCTTTGTGGGACTAGCCTACACCGGGGAGCTGTTTTTT. This translates into CASSFVGLAYTGELFF. V and J are TRBV11-2 and TRBJ2-2, with TRBD2 matching 9 bases. Germline trimming cut 3 bases from V and 3 bases from J; bases unmatched to any gene: 5. CDR3 length: 16 residues. Germline loops: CDR1 SGHAT, CDR2 FQNNGV.

This clone was counted between two and nine times. The chain carries TRBV6-6 and TRBJ2-3; 12 nucleotides line up with TRBD2. Trimming cost V 2 bases and J 6 bases; bases outside gene matches: 3. The germline V gene has CDR1 MNHNY and CDR2 SVGAGI (reference sequence). This CDR3 is built from 15 residues. CDR3 nucleotides: TGTGCCAGCAGTTACCTGCTAGCGGGGGGGGATACGCAGTATTTT. Translation gives CASSYLLAGGDTQYF.

V and J are TRBV19 and TRBJ1-5, with D perhaps matching TRBD1 (6 bases). V dropped 2 bases and J dropped 6 bases, with 17 bases sitting between them. Germline CDR1 and CDR2: LNHDA and SQIVND (reference sequence). This CDR3 spans 16 amino acids. Here the CDR3 reads CASSIPQGGAAQPQHF. The CDR3 coding sequence is TGTGCCAGTAGTATACCACAGGGAGGGGCAGCTCAGCCCCAGCATTTT.

The chain is built from TRBV19 and TRBJ1-1, with D possibly matching TRBD1 (6 bases). The CDR3 spans 15 residues. V was pared by 5 bases and J by 0 bases, with 13 bases between. Germline V CDR1 and CDR2: LNHDA, SQIVND (reference sequence). CDR3 sequence (DNA): TGTGCCAGTAGTGTACTGACAGGCATGAACACTGAAGCTTTCTTT. Translated, it gives CASSVLTGMNTEAFF.

The chain joins TRBV6-5 to TRBJ2-7; tentative D call: TRBD2 (7 bases). V was pared by 2 bases and J by 3 bases, with 14 bases between. CDR1 and CDR2 from the germline V gene are MNHEY and SVGAGI. The CDR3 is 15 amino acids. In DNA, the CDR3 is TGTGCCAGCAGTTACGGGCGGGGGCGGCTCTACGAGCAGTACGTC. It codes for CASSYGRGRLYEQYV.

This sequence joins TRBV7-2 and TRBJ2-5, with D hard to call. V dropped 2 bases and J dropped 5 bases, with 9 bases sitting between them. The CDR3 spans 13 residues. The germline gives CDR1 SGHTA, CDR2 FQGNSA. The CDR3 here is CASSLSHGETQYF. In DNA form, the CDR3 reads TGTGCCAGCAGCTTATCCCATGGGGAGACCCAGTACTTC.

This clone was seen only once. The V call is TRBV30, the J call TRBJ2-7; D is uncertain. The CDR3 totals 12 residues. The V gene's germline CDR1 is GTSNPN and CDR2 SVGIG (reference sequence). The V and J ends lost 2 bases and 6 bases respectively, with 11 bases between them. The CDR3 DNA follows: TGTGCCTGGAGTCATAAAGGGATCGAGCAGTACTTC. Translation gives CAWSHKGIEQYF.

The chain has TRBV7-2 and TRBJ2-7, with TRBD1 identical over 8 bases. CDR3 size: 15 residues. Germline V gene sequence: CDR1 SGHTA, CDR2 FQGNSA. Losses at the gene ends were 5 bases for V and 3 bases for J; bases not matched to a gene: 9. CDR3 loop: CASSDRGRGNYEQYF. The CDR3 nucleotides are TGTGCCAGCAGCGACAGGGGTAGGGGTAACTACGAGCAGTACTTC.

The J gene is TRBJ1-2, the V gene TRBV15; 9 bases are a match to TRBD1. V was pared by 3 bases and J by 7 bases, with 9 bases of the junction left unmatched. The germline gives CDR1 LNHNV, CDR2 YYDKDF (reference sequence). The CDR3 spans 15 residues. The CDR3 sequence: CATSSPGQGLFGYTF. The CDR3 DNA sequence: TGTGCCACCAGCAGTCCGGGACAGGGACTGTTTGGCTACACCTTC.

CDR3 nucleotide sequence: TGTGCCAGCAGCTCCCTTCTAGGGGGGAATTCACCCCTCCACTTT. It is translated as CASSSLLGGNSPLHF. The chain employs TRBV7-2 and TRBJ1-6, with D possibly matching TRBD1 (6 bases). CDR3 length: 15 amino acids. Trimming cost V 4 bases and J 7 bases, with 14 bases left between them. CDR1 is SGHTA, CDR2 FQGNSA, per germline.

The chain carries TRBV6-5 and TRBJ1-2; no definite D call. The V end lost 7 bases, the J end lost 0 bases, and 12 bases lay between the germline ends. The germline CDR1 and CDR2 sequences are MNHEY and SVGAGI. The CDR3 runs to 14 residues. The CDR3 loop reads CASTAVAANYGYTF. DNA for the CDR3: TGTGCCAGCACCGCTGTGGCAGCTAACTATGGCTACACCTTC.